This is a list of T cell receptor beta chains from one sample in a study of cytomegalovirus exposure and HLA in healthy donors. Profiled with immunoSEQ multiplex PCR; TCRdb holds only in-frame clones, not every one. Of roughly 190,000 clones in the sample, about 79% are singletons; the top ten hold about 2.3%. Sequenced input: PBMCs. The receptors stem from a woman between 50 and 59 years old in good health and CMV-seronegative. CDR3s include the opening cysteine and the closing phenylalanine or tryptophan. The order of the fields is J gene, clone size, V gene, D gene, CDR3 DNA, CDR3 protein. A D gene is named only where the DNA matches it firmly. The size field is filled for only some rows; it gives once, few, many or a size class.

TRBJ2-1	few	TRBV5-1	TRBD2	TGCGCCAGCAGCTTGGTGGGGGCCAAACTAGCGGGGGTTTACAATGAGCAGTTCTTC	CASSLVGAKLAGVYNEQFF
TRBJ2-2	-	TRBV6-4	-	TGTGCCAGCAGTGACCTGGACTCGACCGGGGAGCTGTTTTTT	CASSDLDSTGELFF
TRBJ1-4	-	TRBV6-5	-	TGTGCCAGCAGTTCTTCTGGCGGCCTCAATGAAAAACTGTTTTTT	CASSSSGGLNEKLFF
TRBJ2-3	-	TRBV5-1	TRBD2	TGCGCCAGCAGCCCTACCGGGGGGGGAGGCACAGATACGCAGTATTTT	CASSPTGGGGTDTQYF
TRBJ1-3	few	TRBV15	TRBD1	TGTGCCACCAGCAGAGATCCCCTCAGGGGGCGCGGAAACACCATATATTTT	CATSRDPLRGRGNTIYF
TRBJ1-2	-	TRBV4-2	TRBD1	TGTGCCAGCAGCCAAGAAGGACAGGGGGCACGTGGCTACACCTTC	CASSQEGQGARGYTF
TRBJ1-4	once	TRBV29-1	TRBD1	TGCAGCGTTCAGGGGGGCGCTAATGAAAAACTGTTTTTT	CSVQGGANEKLFF
TRBJ1-4	-	TRBV5-1	-	TGCGCCAGCAGCCCCTACTCGGGGACTAATGAAAAACTGTTTTTT	CASSPYSGTNEKLFF
TRBJ1-1	-	TRBV28	-	TGTGCCAGCAGTTTATTTCAGGGGTACACTGAAGCTTTCTTT	CASSLFQGYTEAFF
TRBJ1-2	-	TRBV7-9	-	TGTGCCAGCAGCTTAGCGAGGCAGCCTGGGGGGGGCTACACCTTC	CASSLARQPGGGYTF
TRBJ1-2	few	TRBV30	-	TGTGCCTGGAGTGTACGGGGGGACTATGGCTACACCTTC	CAWSVRGDYGYTF
TRBJ1-6	-	TRBV11-2	-	TGTGCCAGCAGCTATCCAGCGGGGACCTCACCCCTCCACTTT	CASSYPAGTSPLHF